The 2 T cell receptor beta chains below all came from one sample that was sequenced in a study of shared clonotypes between healthy human individuals. Sequencing was performed with immunoSEQ multiplex PCR; in TCRdb, only in-frame clones are kept and a portion is missing. In the table there are 850,000 to 1,100,000 clones, approximately 77% of which are singletons. The sample comprised memory CD4+ T cells from PBMCs. The subset is: CD45RA-negative fraction. All receptors come from a man younger than 35 in good health. Some clones in this sample may be carry-over from other donors' samples.

This clone appeared many times. The gene calls are TRBV7-6 and TRBJ1-1; D is unresolved. The CDR3 contains 11 residues. CDR1 SGHVS and CDR2 FNYEAQ come from the germline V gene. Trimming took off 6 bases at V and 7 bases at J, with 9 bases between the two ends. CDR3 coding DNA: TGTGCCAGCAGGTCCGGAGGTGAAGCTTTCTTT. Translation: CASRSGGEAFF.

The chain links TRBV19 to TRBJ2-2, with D unclear. This CDR3 is built from 15 residues. Trimming removed 3 bases from V and 0 bases from J, with 8 bases in between. Germline CDR1 LNHDA, CDR2 SQIVND (reference sequence). The CDR3 DNA follows: TGTGCCAGTAGTATTACGGTCGCGAACACCGGGGAGCTGTTTTTT. It is translated as CASSITVANTGELFF.